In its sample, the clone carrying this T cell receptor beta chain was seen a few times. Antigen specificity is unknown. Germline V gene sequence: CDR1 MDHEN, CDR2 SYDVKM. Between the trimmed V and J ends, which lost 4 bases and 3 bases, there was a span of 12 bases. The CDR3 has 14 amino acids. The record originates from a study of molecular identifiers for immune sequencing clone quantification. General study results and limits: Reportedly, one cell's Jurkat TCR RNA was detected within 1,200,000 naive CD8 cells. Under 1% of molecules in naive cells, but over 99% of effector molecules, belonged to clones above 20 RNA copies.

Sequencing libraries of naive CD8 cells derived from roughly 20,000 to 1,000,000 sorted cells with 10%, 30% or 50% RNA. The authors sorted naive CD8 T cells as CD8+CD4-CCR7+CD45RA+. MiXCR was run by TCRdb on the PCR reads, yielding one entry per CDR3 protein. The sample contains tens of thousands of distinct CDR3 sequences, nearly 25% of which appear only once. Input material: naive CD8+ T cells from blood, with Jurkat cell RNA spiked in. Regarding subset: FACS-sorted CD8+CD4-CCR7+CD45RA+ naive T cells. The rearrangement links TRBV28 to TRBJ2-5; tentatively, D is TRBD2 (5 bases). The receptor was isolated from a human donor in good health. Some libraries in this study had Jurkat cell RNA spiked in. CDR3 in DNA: TGTGCCAGCAGTTCCTTCGTCGGGGAAGAGACCCAGTACTTC. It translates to CASSSFVGEETQYF.